This TCR beta chain was captured in a study of identical twins. This clonotype was detected many times. Antigen: not known. The CDR3 length is 12 residues. The V and J ends lost 6 bases and 4 bases respectively, with 10 bases between them. Per the germline V gene, CDR1 is MNHEY and CDR2 is SVGEGT. The authors used template switching to add a universal primer site and gave cDNA unique molecular identifiers. TCRdb re-derived calls from the 5' RACE reads in MiXCR, one entry per CDR3 protein. The sample yields a few hundred thousand distinct CDR3 sequences, over 11% seen once. Study-wide results and limits: Invariant T cells like MAIT and iNKT could partly confound the zero-insertion analyses. Alpha sequences out of frame and shared by twins had excess low generation probability.

The sample was also linked to a second study, of yellow fever vaccine responses in identical twins.

The clonotype originates from a woman in her late teens or twenties in good health. Sequences were obtained from CD4+ T cells sorted from blood. The chain combines TRBV6-2 or TRBV6-3 with TRBJ2-7, with D unresolved. The CDR3 region is CASSADWYEQYF. DNA for the CDR3: TGTGCCAGCAGCGCTGACTGGTACGAGCAGTACTTC.